This passage covers 23 T cell receptor beta chains from one sample sequenced in a study of control samples from healthy donors and cancer patients. TCRdb's copy holds only in-frame clones and misses some; the assay was immunoSEQ multiplex PCR. The sample consists of some 410,000 clones, 75% to 95% of them appearing once. Input material: PBMCs. These receptors were obtained from a man in his forties or fifties with head and neck cancer.

The chain recombines TRBV2 with TRBJ1-6; 9 bases map to TRBD1. The germline V gene encodes CDR1 SNHLY and CDR2 FYNNEI. The CDR3 is made up of 17 amino acids. V was clipped by 7 bases and J by 7 bases; unmatched bases: 14. The CDR3 spells CASTRLGQGFQNSPLHF. CDR3 sequence (DNA): TGTGCCAGCACCCGCCTGGGACAGGGTTTCCAGAATTCACCCCTCCACTTT.

This sequence joins TRBV28 and TRBJ1-4; 9 positions agree with TRBD1. The CDR3 totals 17 residues. Germline CDR1 is MDHEN and CDR2 is SYDVKM. V was clipped by 4 bases and J by 1 base; unmatched bases: 7. CDR3: CASSWSQGARTNEKLFF. The CDR3 nucleotides read TGTGCCAGCAGTTGGTCACAGGGGGCGCGAACTAATGAAAAACTGTTTTTT.

The V call is TRBV7-8, the J call TRBJ1-5; 9 bases fit TRBD1. Germline trimming cut 6 bases from V and 4 bases from J; bases unmatched to any gene: 10. This CDR3 has 16 residues. The germline V gene encodes CDR1 SGHVS and CDR2 FQNEAQ. This CDR3 reads CASSRQGGFFNQPQHF. The CDR3 nucleotides read TGTGCCAGCAGTCGACAGGGGGGATTTTTTAATCAGCCCCAGCATTTT.

This clone was seen only once. This sequence joins TRBV7-3 and TRBJ1-1; D not resolved. CDR1 is SGHTA, CDR2 FQGTGA, per germline. This CDR3 spans 13 amino acids. V was cut by 0 bases and J by 2 bases, with 4 bases left in between. CDR3 sequence reads: CASSLTTNTEAFF. In nucleotides, the CDR3 is TGTGCCAGCAGCTTAACCACAAACACTGAAGCTTTCTTT. Combining the CDR3 with reference TRBV7-3 and TRBJ1-1 gives the whole variable domain GAGVSQTPSNKVTEKGKYVELRCDPISGHTALYWYRQSLGQGPEFLIYFQGTGAADDSGLPNDRFFAVRPEGSVSTLKIQRTERGDSAVYLCASSLTTNTEAFFGQGTRLTVV.

The chain joins TRBV7-2 to TRBJ1-1; D may be TRBD1 (5 bases). The CDR3 contains 14 residues. Trimming removed 4 bases at V and 3 bases at J, with 12 bases between. Germline V gene sequence: CDR1 SGHTA, CDR2 FQGNSA. The CDR3 sequence is CASSSRDFHTEAFF. DNA for the CDR3: TGTGCCAGCAGCTCCAGGGACTTTCACACTGAAGCTTTCTTT.

The chain employs TRBV28 and TRBJ2-5; a possible D gene is TRBD2 (5 bases). CDR1 is MDHEN and CDR2 is SYDVKM in the germline V gene. This CDR3 contains 17 residues. V shed 5 bases and J shed 4 bases, with 23 bases lying between them. Here the CDR3 DNA reads TGTGCCAGCAGTGACCGACCTGGTACGTCGGCGGGAGAGACCCAGTACTTC. Amino acid sequence: CASSDRPGTSAGETQYF.

J is TRBJ1-5 and V is TRBV19; D is undetermined. V gave up 5 bases and J gave up 7 bases, with 9 bases separating them. Germline values: CDR1 LNHDA, CDR2 SQIVND (reference sequence). The CDR3 is made up of 12 amino acids. CDR3 nucleotides: TGTGCCAGTAGTTCCCTAGAACAGCCCCAGCATTTT. Its protein is CASSSLEQPQHF. Filled out from reference TRBV19 and TRBJ1-5, the complete variable domain reads DGGITQSPKYLFRKEGQNVTLSCEQNLNHDAMYWYRQDPGQGLRLIYYSQIVNDFQKGDIAEGYSVSREKKESFPLTVTSAQKNPTAFYLCASSSLEQPQHFGDGTRLSIL.

CDR3 sequence reads: CASSQHQGTEAFF. CDR3 nucleotide sequence: TGTGCCAGCAGCCAACACCAGGGAACTGAAGCTTTCTTT. The rearrangement links TRBV7-2 to TRBJ1-1; D might be TRBD1 (5 bases). The CDR3 extends over 13 amino acids. Germline assignment: CDR1 SGHTA and CDR2 FQGNSA. With 5 bases removed from V and 5 bases from J, the gap between germline ends came to 12 bases.

The rearrangement joins TRBV29-1 to TRBJ2-1; TRBD1 agrees at 8 bases. Germline V lookup: CDR1 SQVTM, CDR2 ANQGSEA. The junction had 7 bases not matched to a gene; V was cut back by 7 bases and J by 2 bases. The CDR3 runs 14 residues. In DNA form, the CDR3 reads TGCAGCGCACAGACAGGGGCTGCCTACAATGAGCAGTTCTTC. This sequence encodes CSAQTGAAYNEQFF.

The chain recombines TRBV5-4 with TRBJ1-1; the D gene is possibly TRBD1 (5 bases). With 5 bases removed from V and 1 base from J, the gap between germline ends came to 18 bases. Germline CDR1 reads SGHNT; CDR2 reads YYREEE (reference sequence). This CDR3 is 16 amino acids long. The CDR3 sequence is CASSRDPGRPNTEAFF. In DNA form, the CDR3 reads TGTGCCAGCAGTCGGGACCCGGGGCGACCGAACACTGAAGCTTTCTTT.

The chain carries TRBV30 and TRBJ1-4; D perhaps matches TRBD1 (6 bases). The CDR3 is 13 amino acids. The V gene's germline CDR1 is GTSNPN and CDR2 SVGIG (reference sequence). V was cut by 5 bases and J by 3 bases, with 10 bases left in between. The CDR3 here is CAWGTPPNEKLFF. In nucleotides, the CDR3 is TGTGCCTGGGGGACACCGCCTAATGAAAAACTGTTTTTT.

This clone was detected once. The chain couples TRBV16 to TRBJ2-2, with no clear D. The length of the CDR3 is 13 residues. Per germline, CDR1 KGHSY and CDR2 FQNENV. V lost 3 bases, J lost 4 bases, and 6 bases lay in between. CDR3 nucleotides: TGTGCCAGCAGCCAGGCCGGCACCGGGGAGCTGTTTTTT. It is translated as CASSQAGTGELFF. Variable domain in full (rest from reference TRBV16 and TRBJ2-2): GEEVAQTPKHLVRGEGQKAKLYCAPIKGHSYVFWYQQVLKNEFKFLISFQNENVFDETGMPKERFSAKCLPNSPCSLEIQATKLEDSAVYFCASSQAGTGELFFGEGSRLTVL.

V gene TRBV15 combines with J gene TRBJ2-7; TRBD1 is a possible D gene (5 bases). CDR1 and CDR2 (germline): LNHNV, YYDKDF (reference sequence). The CDR3 length is 12 residues. The V end was cut by 2 bases, the J end by 4 bases, with 6 bases between. CDR3 region: CATSRTGYEQYF. The CDR3, as DNA: TGTGCCACCAGCAGAACAGGTTACGAGCAGTACTTC.

The chain is built from TRBV5-1 and TRBJ2-2, with TRBD2 identical over 10 bases. The CDR3 covers 16 residues. The V gene's germline CDR1 is SGHRS and CDR2 YFSETQ. V lost 6 bases to trimming and J lost 5 bases; unmatched junction nucleotides: 10. The CDR3 bases are TGCGCCAGCAACCGGGGGGCTAGCGGGAGTACCGGGGAGCTGTTTTTT. This sequence encodes CASNRGASGSTGELFF.

This rearrangement joins TRBV7-3 to TRBJ1-6; D is unclear. The germline V gene encodes CDR1 SGHTA and CDR2 FQGTGA. V shed 2 bases and J shed 4 bases, with 12 bases lying between them. The CDR3 length is 16 residues. Here the CDR3 reads CASSLSGMGYNSPLHF. CDR3 in DNA: TGTGCCAGCAGCTTATCAGGAATGGGGTATAATTCACCCCTCCACTTT.

The V and J genes are TRBV7-9 and TRBJ1-1; D unresolved. With 7 bases removed from V and 4 bases from J, the gap between germline ends came to 16 bases. The CDR3 spans 14 residues. CDR1 is SEHNR and CDR2 is FQNEAQ in the germline V gene (reference sequence). The CDR3 DNA reads as TGTGCCAGCACCCCGGGAGGATGGGGCACTGAAGCTTTCTTT. Translation: CASTPGGWGTEAFF. Full variable domain (outside the CDR3, taken from reference TRBV7-9 and TRBJ1-1): DTGVSQNPRHKITKRGQNVTFRCDPISEHNRLYWYRQTLGQGPEFLTYFQNEAQLEKSRLLSDRFSAERPKGSFSTLEIQRTEQGDSAMYLCASTPGGWGTEAFFGQGTRLTVV.

The chain links TRBV10-2 to TRBJ1-5; 7 bases fit TRBD1. CDR1 is WSHSY and CDR2 is SAAADI in the germline V gene. The ends lost 6 bases at V and 3 bases at J; junction bases unmatched: 8. This CDR3 contains 15 residues. Here the CDR3 reads CASRPTGTVNQPQHF. The DNA for the CDR3 is TGCGCCAGCAGACCTACCGGGACAGTCAATCAGCCCCAGCATTTT.

The V and J genes are TRBV19 and TRBJ2-2; no definite D call. This CDR3 has 14 residues. V shed 5 bases and J shed 5 bases, with 12 bases lying between them. In germline, CDR1 is LNHDA, CDR2 SQIVND (reference sequence). CDR3 coding DNA: TGTGCCAGTAGTCCCCCAGAGCCAACCGGGGAGCTGTTTTTT. Translation gives CASSPPEPTGELFF. The whole variable domain, filled in from reference TRBV19 and TRBJ2-2, reads DGGITQSPKYLFRKEGQNVTLSCEQNLNHDAMYWYRQDPGQGLRLIYYSQIVNDFQKGDIAEGYSVSREKKESFPLTVTSAQKNPTAFYLCASSPPEPTGELFFGEGSRLTVL.

This clone occurred once. The chain employs TRBV7-3 and TRBJ1-1; D not resolved. From germline, CDR1 is SGHTA and CDR2 FQGTGA. With 0 bases removed from V and 4 bases from J, the gap between germline ends came to 9 bases. The CDR3 contains 14 residues. The DNA of the CDR3 is TGTGCCAGCAGCTTAACGTCATTCAGCACTGAAGCTTTCTTT. Protein product: CASSLTSFSTEAFF.

This chain links TRBV10-1 with TRBJ1-1; 9 positions match TRBD1. There are 15 residues in the CDR3. CDR1 is WNHNN and CDR2 is SYGVQD in the germline V gene (reference sequence). The trim removed 9 bases at V and 2 bases at J, leaving 10 bases unmatched. The CDR3 nucleotides are TGCGCCAGGACCGGGACAGGGATTCGCAACACTGAAGCTTTCTTT. This codes for CARTGTGIRNTEAFF.

This clone showed up just once. The genes are TRBV27 and TRBJ2-7; D remains ambiguous. The CDR3 contains 11 residues. Germline CDR1 and CDR2: MNHEY and SMNVEV (reference sequence). The ends were cut back, 4 bases at V and 4 bases at J, with 5 bases in the middle. CDR3 amino acids: CASSSQYEQYF. As DNA, the CDR3 is TGTGCCAGCAGTTCCCAGTACGAGCAGTACTTC.

The J gene is TRBJ1-1, the V gene TRBV24-1; 7 bases are a match to TRBD1. The germline V gene has CDR1 KGHDR and CDR2 SFDVKD. V shed 4 bases and J 5 bases; nucleotides not matched to a gene: 9. The CDR3 is made up of 15 amino acids. CDR3 loop: CATSEHRGSWTEAFF. In DNA, the CDR3 is TGTGCCACCAGTGAACACAGGGGATCATGGACTGAAGCTTTCTTT.

CDR3 protein: CASSENRGLNTEAFF. The CDR3 nucleotides are TGTGCCAGCAGCGAAAACAGGGGGCTGAACACTGAAGCTTTCTTT. V and J are TRBV7-3 and TRBJ1-1, with 9 bases that match TRBD1. Germline V gene data show CDR1 as SGHTA and CDR2 as FQGTGA. V was pared by 5 bases and J by 0 bases, with 4 bases of the junction left unmatched. This CDR3 spans 15 amino acids.